What follows describes a single T cell receptor (beta chain). This sample is drawn from a study of blood T cell repertoires in COVID-19. Study background: Acute and convalescent COVID-19 samples came from the United States, Italy and Spain. PBMCs, B-cell-depleted T cells, or T cells were the source of the cDNA or gDNA that made up the material.

This CDR3 comprises 16 residues. With 5 bases clipped from V and 6 bases from J, the junction kept 12 bases outside the gene matches. Germline V gives CDR1 SGHNT, CDR2 YENEEA. Under the authors' procedure: The authors estimated nucleated cell counts from reference gene primer amplification. Libraries were prepared by immunoSEQ multiplex PCR; TCRdb keeps only in-frame clonotypes and omits some of them. The V and J calls and clone size come from that table; D and trimming were worked out from the DNA. The sample holds around 81,000 clones, approximately 85% seen once. This TCR was sampled from a man aged 65 to 85 with acute or convalescent COVID-19. Sequenced: peripheral blood. The chain carries TRBV11-3 and TRBJ2-2, with 7 bases lining up with TRBD1. The CDR3 coding sequence is TGTGCCAGCAGCCCTAAGACAGGGAAGTTCCCCGGGGAGCTGTTTTTT. This translates into CASSPKTGKFPGELFF. The full variable domain, completed using reference TRBV11-3 and TRBJ2-2, is EAGVVQSPRYKIIEKKQPVAFWCNPISGHNTLYWYLQNLGQGPELLIRYENEEAVDDSQLPKDRFSAERLKGVDSTLKIQPAELGDSAVYLCASSPKTGKFPGELFFGEGSRLTVL.